This T cell receptor (beta chain) is from a study of T cell changes during pregnancy in multiple sclerosis (dated by TCRdb to about 2019). As for the study more broadly: Changes in the T cell repertoire over the course of pregnancy were examined in this study in women with multiple sclerosis.

The library was made by the immunoSEQ multiplex PCR assay. TCRdb took over this immuneACCESS table, retaining in-frame rearrangements with V and J assigned. Such tables are incomplete; in checked studies, under half of the missing clones stem from an unresolved V gene, and the remainder is unexplained. Across this sample there are approximately 38,000 clones, with 92% seen only once. The ten largest clones represent approximately 5% of the sample. After removal of 0 bases from V and 7 bases from J, the junction retains 3 bases not matched to a gene. The germline V gene (reference sequence) provides CDR1 MNHEY and CDR2 SMNVEV. From the cysteine through the phenylalanine, the CDR3 covers 16 amino acids. The retained sequence is limited to the CDR3, 48 bases, with the frame set at the first base. As to this clone: Its specific antigen is unknown. No much larger clonotype is one base removed from it; base qualities were not supplied.

Sequencing was performed on CD8+ T cells from peripheral blood mononuclear cells, taken in the third trimester of pregnancy. The chain is assembled from TRBV27 and TRBJ2-1, and TRBD2 aligns with 13 junction nucleotides. The receptor comes from a female donor with multiple sclerosis, enrolled in a pregnancy study. The CDR3: CASSLSLAGGPNEQFF. The nucleotide sequence reads as follows: TGTGCCAGCAGTTTATCACTAGCGGGAGGGCCAAATGAGCAGTTCTTC.